This T cell receptor (beta chain) was sequenced in a study of control samples from healthy donors and cancer patients (TCRdb year 2020). The library relied on the immunoSEQ multiplex PCR assay. TCRdb stores this immuneACCESS table with in-frame sequences only. Part of the clones is absent; in the studies checked, under half of the shortfall reflects unresolved V genes, and no reason is known for the rest. This sample lists around 76,000 clones; roughly 94% were detected once. Together, the top ten hold about 6.2% of the sample. Trimming removed 5 bases from V and 8 bases from J; the gene matches leave 5 bases unexplained. Spanning cysteine to phenylalanine, the CDR3 consists of 12 amino acids. The DNA shown is the 36-base CDR3, in frame from base 1. As concerns this clone: Its antigen has not been determined. The record has no base qualities; no much larger clone is one base away.

The rearrangement joined TRBV12-3 or TRBV12-4 to TRBJ1-2, and 7 junctional nucleotides match TRBD1. Sequenced input: blood. This clonotype originated in a woman in her forties in good health. The CDR3 reads as follows: CASSQTGSGYTF. In nucleotides, the sequence is TGTGCCAGCAGTCAGACAGGGTCCGGCTACACCTTC.